The source of this T cell receptor (beta chain) is a study of blood T cell repertoires in COVID-19. Study in general: Collection of acute and convalescent COVID-19 samples took place in the United States, Italy and Spain. The cDNA or gDNA used as material had been derived from T cells, B-cell-depleted T cells, or PBMCs.

As processed by the authors: Nucleated cell counts were estimated from reference gene primer amplification. Data came from immunoSEQ multiplex PCR; TCRdb stores just in-frame clones and leaves some out. That table furnishes V, J and clone size, whereas the DNA furnished D and trimming. The data contain some 220,000 clones, roughly 86% of them singletons. CDR1 is DFQATT, CDR2 SNEGSKA, per germline (reference sequence). V was trimmed by 3 bases and J by 8 bases, leaving 20 bases between them. The length of the CDR3 is 15 residues. The TCR comes from a man in his fifties or sixties with acute or convalescent COVID-19. Material: peripheral blood. The V gene is TRBV20-1, the J gene TRBJ1-3; D is possibly TRBD1 (6 bases). This CDR3 is CSASPPGRGRDTIYF. Written as DNA, the CDR3 is TGCAGTGCTAGTCCTCCCGGCAGGGGTCGTGACACCATATATTTT.